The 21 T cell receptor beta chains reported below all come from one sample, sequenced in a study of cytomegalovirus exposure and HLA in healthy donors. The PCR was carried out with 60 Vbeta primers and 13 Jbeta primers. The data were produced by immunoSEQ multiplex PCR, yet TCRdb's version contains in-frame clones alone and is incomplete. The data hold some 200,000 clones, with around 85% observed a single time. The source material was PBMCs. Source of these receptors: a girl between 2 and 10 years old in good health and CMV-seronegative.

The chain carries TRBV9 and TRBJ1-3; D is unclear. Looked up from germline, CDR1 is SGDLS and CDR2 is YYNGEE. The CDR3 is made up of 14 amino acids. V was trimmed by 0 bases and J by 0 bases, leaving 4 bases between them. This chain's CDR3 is CASSVDSSGNTIYF. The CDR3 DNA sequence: TGTGCCAGCAGCGTAGACAGCTCTGGAAACACCATATATTTT. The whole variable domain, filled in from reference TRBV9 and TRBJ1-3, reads DSGVTQTPKHLITATGQRVTLRCSPRSGDLSVYWYQQSLDQGLQFLIQYYNGEERAKGNILERFSAQQFPDLHSELNLSSLELGDSALYFCASSVDSSGNTIYFGEGSWLTVV.

This chain's CDR3 is CASNNRGEQYF. For the CDR3, the DNA is TGTGCCAGCAATAACAGGGGCGAGCAGTACTTC. This chain links TRBV25-1 with TRBJ2-7; 7 nucleotides line up with TRBD1. Germline V gene lookup returns CDR1 MGHDK and CDR2 SYGVNS. The CDR3 loop spans 11 amino acids. J lost 6 bases, V lost 7 bases, and 3 bases had no gene match.

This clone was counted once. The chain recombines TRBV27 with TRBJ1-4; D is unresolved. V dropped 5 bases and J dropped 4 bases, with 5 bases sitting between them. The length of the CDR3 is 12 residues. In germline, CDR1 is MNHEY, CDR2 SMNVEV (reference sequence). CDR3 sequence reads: CASSRLNEKLFF. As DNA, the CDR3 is TGTGCCAGCAGTCGACTTAATGAAAAACTGTTTTTT.

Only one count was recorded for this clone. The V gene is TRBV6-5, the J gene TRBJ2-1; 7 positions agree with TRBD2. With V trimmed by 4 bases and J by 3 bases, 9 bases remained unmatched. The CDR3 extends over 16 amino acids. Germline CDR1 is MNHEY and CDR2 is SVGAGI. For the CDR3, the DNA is TGTGCCAGCAGTTGGGACTACCGTTTTCGCTACAATGAGCAGTTCTTC. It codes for CASSWDYRFRYNEQFF.

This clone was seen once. This CDR3 reads CSAMGRMSNTEAFF. The CDR3 DNA reads TGCAGCGCCATGGGCAGGATGAGCAACACTGAAGCTTTCTTT. The J gene is TRBJ1-1, the V gene TRBV29-1; no reliable D call. The CDR3 contains 14 residues. Trimming removed 7 bases at V and 2 bases at J, with 17 bases between. Germline V gene lookup returns CDR1 SQVTM and CDR2 ANQGSEA. The full variable domain, its missing parts supplied by reference TRBV29-1 and TRBJ1-1, is SAVISQKPSRDICQRGTSLTIQCQVDSQVTMMFWYRQQPGQSLTLIATANQGSEATYESGFVIDKFPISRPNLTFSTLTVSNMSPEDSSIYLCSAMGRMSNTEAFFGQGTRLTVV.

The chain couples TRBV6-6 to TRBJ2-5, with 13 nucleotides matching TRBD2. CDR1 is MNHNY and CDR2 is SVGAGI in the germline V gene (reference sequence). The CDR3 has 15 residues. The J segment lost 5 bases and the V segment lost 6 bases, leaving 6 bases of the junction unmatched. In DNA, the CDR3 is TGTGCCAGCAGCAGGACTAGCGGGAGAGGGGAGACCCAGTACTTC. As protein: CASSRTSGRGETQYF.

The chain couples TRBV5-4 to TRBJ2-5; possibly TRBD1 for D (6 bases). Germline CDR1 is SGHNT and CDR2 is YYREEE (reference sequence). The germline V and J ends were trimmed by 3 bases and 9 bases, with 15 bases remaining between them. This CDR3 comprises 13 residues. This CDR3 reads CASSSQGNWAQYF. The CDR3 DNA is TGTGCCAGCAGCTCGCAGGGGAACTGGGCCCAGTACTTC. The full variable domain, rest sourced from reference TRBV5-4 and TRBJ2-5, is ETGVTQSPTHLIKTRGQQVTLRCSSQSGHNTVSWYQQALGQGPQFIFQYYREEENGRGNFPPRFSGLQFPNYSSELNVNALELDDSALYLCASSSQGNWAQYFGPGTRLLVL.

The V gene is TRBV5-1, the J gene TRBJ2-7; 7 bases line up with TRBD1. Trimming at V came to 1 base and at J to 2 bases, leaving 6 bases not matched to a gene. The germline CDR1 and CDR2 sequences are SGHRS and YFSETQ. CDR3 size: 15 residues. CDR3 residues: CASSLRDSRTYEQYF. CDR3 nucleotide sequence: TGCGCCAGCAGCTTGCGGGACAGTCGTACCTACGAGCAGTACTTC.

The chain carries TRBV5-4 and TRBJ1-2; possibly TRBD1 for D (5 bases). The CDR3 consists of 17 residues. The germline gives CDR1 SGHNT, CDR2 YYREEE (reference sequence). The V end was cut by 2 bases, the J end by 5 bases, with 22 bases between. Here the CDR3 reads CASSFGLAGGNNYGYTF. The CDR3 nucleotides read TGTGCCAGCAGCTTCGGTCTCGCGGGGGGGAATAATTATGGCTACACCTTC.

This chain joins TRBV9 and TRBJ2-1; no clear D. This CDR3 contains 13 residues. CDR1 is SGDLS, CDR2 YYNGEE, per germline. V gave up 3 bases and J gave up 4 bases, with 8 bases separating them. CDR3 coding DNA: TGTGCCAGCAGCGGGGCAAGGTACAATGAGCAGTTCTTC. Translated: CASSGARYNEQFF.

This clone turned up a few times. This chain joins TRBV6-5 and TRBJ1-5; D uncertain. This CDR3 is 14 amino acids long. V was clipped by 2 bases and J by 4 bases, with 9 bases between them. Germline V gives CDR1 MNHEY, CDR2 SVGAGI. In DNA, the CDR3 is TGTGCCAGCAGTTACGCTCTCGGGAATCAGCCCCAGCATTTT. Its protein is CASSYALGNQPQHF.

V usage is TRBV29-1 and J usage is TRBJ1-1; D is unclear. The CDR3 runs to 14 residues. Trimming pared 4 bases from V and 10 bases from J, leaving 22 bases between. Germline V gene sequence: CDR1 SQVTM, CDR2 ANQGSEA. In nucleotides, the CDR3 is TGCAGCGTTGCGTCCCGGGGAAGCAACGCCGGAGCTTTCTTT. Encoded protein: CSVASRGSNAGAFF.

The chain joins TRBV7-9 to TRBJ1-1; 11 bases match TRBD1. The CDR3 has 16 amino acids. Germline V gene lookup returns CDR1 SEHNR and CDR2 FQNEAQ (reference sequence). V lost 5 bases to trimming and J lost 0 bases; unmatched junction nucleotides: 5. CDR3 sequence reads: CASSIRTGGVNTEAFF. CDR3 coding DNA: TGTGCCAGCAGCATCCGGACAGGGGGCGTGAACACTGAAGCTTTCTTT.

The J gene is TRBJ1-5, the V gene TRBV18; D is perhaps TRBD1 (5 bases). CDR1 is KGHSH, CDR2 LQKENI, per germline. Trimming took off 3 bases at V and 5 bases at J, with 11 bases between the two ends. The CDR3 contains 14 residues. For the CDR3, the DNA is TGTGCCAGCTCACCTGTCGGAGGGGATCAGCCCCAGCATTTT. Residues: CASSPVGGDQPQHF.

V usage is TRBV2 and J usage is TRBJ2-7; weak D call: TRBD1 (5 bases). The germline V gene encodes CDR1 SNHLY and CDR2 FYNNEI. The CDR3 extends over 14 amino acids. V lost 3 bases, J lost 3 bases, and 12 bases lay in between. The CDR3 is CASSETAFLYEQYF. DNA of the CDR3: TGTGCCAGCAGTGAGACAGCTTTCCTCTACGAGCAGTACTTC.

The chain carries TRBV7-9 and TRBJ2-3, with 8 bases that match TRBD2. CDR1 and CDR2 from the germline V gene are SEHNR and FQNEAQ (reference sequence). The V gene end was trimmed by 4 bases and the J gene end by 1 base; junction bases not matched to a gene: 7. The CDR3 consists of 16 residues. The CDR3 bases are TGTGCCAGCAGCTCCTCTCCGGGACTAGGCACAGATACGCAGTATTTT. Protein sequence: CASSSSPGLGTDTQYF.

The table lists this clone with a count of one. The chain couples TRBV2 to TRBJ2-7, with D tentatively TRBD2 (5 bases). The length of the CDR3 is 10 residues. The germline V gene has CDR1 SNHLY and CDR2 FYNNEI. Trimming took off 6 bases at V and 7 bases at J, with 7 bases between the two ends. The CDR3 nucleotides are TGTGCCAGCAGGGGAGTTGAGCAGTACTTC. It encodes CASRGVEQYF.

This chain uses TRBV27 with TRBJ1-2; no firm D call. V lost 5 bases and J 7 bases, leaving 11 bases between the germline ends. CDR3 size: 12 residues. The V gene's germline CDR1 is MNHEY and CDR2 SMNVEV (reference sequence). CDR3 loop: CASSPLPGGYTF. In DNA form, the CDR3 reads TGTGCCAGCAGTCCCCTTCCGGGTGGCTACACCTTC.

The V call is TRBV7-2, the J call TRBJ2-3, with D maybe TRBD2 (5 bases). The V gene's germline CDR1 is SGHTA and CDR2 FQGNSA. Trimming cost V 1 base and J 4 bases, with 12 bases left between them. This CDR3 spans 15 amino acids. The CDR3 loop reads CASSLGEYDADTQYF. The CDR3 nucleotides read TGTGCCAGCAGCTTAGGGGAGTATGACGCAGATACGCAGTATTTT.

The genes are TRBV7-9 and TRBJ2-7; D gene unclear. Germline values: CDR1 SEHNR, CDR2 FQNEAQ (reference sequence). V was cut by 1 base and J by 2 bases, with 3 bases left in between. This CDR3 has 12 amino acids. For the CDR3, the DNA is TGTGCCAGCAGCTTAGGAGCCTACGAGCAGTACTTC. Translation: CASSLGAYEQYF. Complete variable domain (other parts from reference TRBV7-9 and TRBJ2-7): DTGVSQNPRHKITKRGQNVTFRCDPISEHNRLYWYRQTLGQGPEFLTYFQNEAQLEKSRLLSDRFSAERPKGSFSTLEIQRTEQGDSAMYLCASSLGAYEQYFGPGTRLTVT.

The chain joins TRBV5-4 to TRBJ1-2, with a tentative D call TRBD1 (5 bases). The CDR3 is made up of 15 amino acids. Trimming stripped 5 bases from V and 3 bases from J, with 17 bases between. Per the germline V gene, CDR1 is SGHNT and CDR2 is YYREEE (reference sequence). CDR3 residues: CASSLSGTMDYGYTF. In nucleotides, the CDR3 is TGTGCCAGCAGTTTGAGCGGGACGATGGACTATGGCTACACCTTC.